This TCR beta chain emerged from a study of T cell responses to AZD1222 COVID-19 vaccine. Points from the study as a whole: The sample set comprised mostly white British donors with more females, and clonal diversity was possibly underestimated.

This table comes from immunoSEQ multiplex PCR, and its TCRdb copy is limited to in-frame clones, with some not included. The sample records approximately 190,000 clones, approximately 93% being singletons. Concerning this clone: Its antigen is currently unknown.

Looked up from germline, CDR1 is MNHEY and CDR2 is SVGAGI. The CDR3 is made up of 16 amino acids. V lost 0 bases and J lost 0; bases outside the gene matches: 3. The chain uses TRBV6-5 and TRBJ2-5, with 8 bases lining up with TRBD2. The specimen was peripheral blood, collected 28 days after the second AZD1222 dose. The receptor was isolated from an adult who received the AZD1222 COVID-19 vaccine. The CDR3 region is CASSYSGLGYQETQYF. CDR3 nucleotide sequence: TGTGCCAGCAGTTACTCGGGACTAGGGTACCAAGAGACCCAGTACTTC.